These 19 T cell receptor beta chains were all obtained from the same sample, sequenced in a study of identical twins. TCRdb reanalysed the 5' RACE reads using MiXCR and keeps one entry per CDR3 protein. The repertoire holds 500,000 to 550,000 distinct CDR3 sequences, with about 20% as singletons. The same sample was also studied in work on yellow fever vaccine responses in identical twins.

Sequencing used CD4+ T cells sorted from blood. The receptor set was obtained from a woman aged 18-30 years in good health.

In this sample, this clonotype turned up a few times. The rearrangement uses TRBV5-1 and TRBJ2-7, with D unresolved. V was shortened by 4 bases and J by 5 bases, with 4 bases between the two germline ends. The CDR3 has 10 amino acids. Germline CDR1 SGHRS, CDR2 YFSETQ. The CDR3: CASSVNEQYV. DNA for the CDR3: TGCGCCAGCAGCGTGAACGAGCAGTACGTC.

The chain couples TRBV6-1 to TRBJ1-5; D not resolved. There are 14 residues in the CDR3. Germline V CDR1 and CDR2: MNHNS, SASEGT. Trimming pared 6 bases from V and 5 bases from J, leaving 14 bases between. As DNA, the CDR3 is TGTGCCAGCAGGAAGGACTATAGGGATCAGCCCCAGCATTTT. It yields the protein CASRKDYRDQPQHF.

The gene calls are TRBV24-1 and TRBJ2-5, with 7 bases matching TRBD2. Germline lookup yields CDR1 KGHDR and CDR2 SFDVKD. Germline trimming cut 3 bases from V and 2 bases from J; bases unmatched to any gene: 8. CDR3 size: 16 residues. CDR3 DNA: TGTGCCACCAGTGATCGAGCGGGACGACCACAAGAGACCCAGTACTTC. It translates to CATSDRAGRPQETQYF.

CDR3 nucleotides: TGCGCCAGCAGCCTCCGGACAGGGCGGGCGAACACTGAAGCTTTCTTT. It is translated as CASSLRTGRANTEAFF. The genes are TRBV5-1 and TRBJ1-1; 8 nucleotides align to TRBD1. In germline, CDR1 is SGHRS, CDR2 YFSETQ. The V and J ends lost 4 bases and 1 base, in that order; junction bases with no gene match: 9. CDR3 length: 16 residues.

The gene calls are TRBV6-8 and TRBJ2-3; 8 nucleotides match TRBD1. V dropped 4 bases and J dropped 6; count of bases not matched to a gene: 12. The CDR3 has 16 residues. Germline assignment: CDR1 MNHGY and CDR2 SAAAGT. CDR3 bases: TGTGCCAGCAGTTCCTTTTGGGGGACAGGCCGGGATACGCAGTATTTT. Translation gives CASSSFWGTGRDTQYF.

This chain links TRBV7-8 with TRBJ2-1; 7 positions agree with TRBD2. The V gene end was trimmed by 5 bases and the J gene end by 5 bases; junction bases not matched to a gene: 12. In germline, CDR1 is SGHVS, CDR2 FQNEAQ. There are 16 residues in the CDR3. The CDR3 region has the DNA TGTGCCAGCAGCACGACCGGGACTATCCTACACAATGAGCAGTTCTTC. This translates into CASSTTGTILHNEQFF. Looking up the rest from reference TRBV7-8 and TRBJ2-1 gives the full variable domain: GAGVSQSPRYKVAKRGQDVALRCDPISGHVSLFWYQQALGQGPEFLTYFQNEAQLDKSGLPSDRFFAERPEGSVSTLKIQRTQQEDSAVYLCASSTTGTILHNEQFFGPGTRLTVL.

The chain links TRBV5-1 to TRBJ2-7; possible D gene TRBD2, 5 bases. The V end lost 6 bases, the J end lost 3 bases, and 13 bases lay between the germline ends. CDR1 is SGHRS and CDR2 is YFSETQ in the germline V gene. CDR3 length: 13 amino acids. The CDR3 DNA sequence: TGCGCCAGCACCCGGGAAAACGGCTACGAGCAGTACTTC. Amino acids: CASTRENGYEQYF.

This chain connects TRBV11-2 to TRBJ2-5; D gene unclear. Between the trimmed V and J ends, which lost 2 bases and 3 bases, there was a span of 13 bases. Germline CDR1 is SGHAT and CDR2 is FQNNGV. The CDR3 has 15 amino acids. This CDR3 reads CASSLQFGREETQYF. The CDR3 bases are TGTGCCAGCAGCTTACAGTTCGGCAGAGAAGAGACCCAGTACTTC.

V is TRBV2 and J is TRBJ2-2; 16 bases line up with TRBD2. Germline V gene lookup returns CDR1 SNHLY and CDR2 FYNNEI. This CDR3 is built from 18 residues. Trimming removed 4 bases from V and 7 bases from J; junction bases left unmatched: 9. The CDR3 is CASSVGTSGRARSGELFF. The CDR3 nucleotides are TGTGCCAGCAGTGTTGGGACTAGCGGGAGGGCCAGGAGCGGGGAGCTGTTTTTT.

The chain links TRBV7-6 to TRBJ2-3; 8 nucleotides agree with TRBD2. This CDR3 spans 17 amino acids. The V and J ends lost 1 base and 1 base, in that order; junction bases with no gene match: 7. The V gene's germline CDR1 is SGHVS and CDR2 FNYEAQ. The CDR3 DNA reads TGTGCCAGCAGCTTAGGGAGCGGGAGTGTCCGCACAGATACGCAGTATTTT. As protein: CASSLGSGSVRTDTQYF.

The chain recombines TRBV7-9 with TRBJ2-7, with 7 bases matching TRBD1. Trimming removed 4 bases from V and 3 bases from J; junction bases left unmatched: 9. This CDR3 region has 15 residues. The germline CDR1 and CDR2 sequences are SEHNR and FQNEAQ (reference sequence). CDR3 residues: CASSSDRSLIYEQYF. The CDR3 nucleotides are TGTGCCAGCAGCTCGGACAGGAGCCTAATCTACGAGCAGTACTTC.

This clonotype turned up a few times. This chain connects TRBV29-1 to TRBJ1-5; TRBD1 is a possible D gene (5 bases). Trimming cost V 8 bases and J 7 bases, with 18 bases left between them. This CDR3 is 13 amino acids long. Per germline, CDR1 SQVTM and CDR2 ANQGSEA. The CDR3 DNA reads as TGCAGCACAGGAGAGGGAATGGGACAGCCCCAGCATTTT. Translating gives CSTGEGMGQPQHF.

This clonotype was detected only a few times. V usage is TRBV5-1 and J usage is TRBJ2-2; 7 bases line up with TRBD2. The germline gives CDR1 SGHRS, CDR2 YFSETQ. This CDR3 contains 16 residues. With V trimmed by 4 bases and J by 1 base, 7 bases remained unmatched. CDR3 region: CASSESTSVNTGELFF. In DNA, the CDR3 is TGCGCCAGCAGCGAGTCTACTAGCGTGAACACCGGGGAGCTGTTTTTT. Full variable domain (remainder filled in from reference TRBV5-1 and TRBJ2-2): KAGVTQTPRYLIKTRGQQVTLSCSPISGHRSVSWYQQTPGQGLQFLFEYFSETQRNKGNFPGRFSGRQFSNSRSEMNVSTLELGDSALYLCASSESTSVNTGELFFGEGSRLTVL.

This clonotype was detected many times. The genes are TRBV20-1 and TRBJ1-2; 8 bases align to TRBD1. The germline gives CDR1 DFQATT, CDR2 SNEGSKA (reference sequence). J was trimmed by 2 bases and V by 6 bases; bases with no gene match: 5. The CDR3 extends over 13 amino acids. CDR3 in DNA: TGCAGTGCCAGGGACAGGTTCAACTATGGCTACACCTTC. It encodes CSARDRFNYGYTF.

This clonotype has only a few counts. The chain couples TRBV11-1 to TRBJ2-5; TRBD2 matches at 13 bases. Losses at the gene ends were 1 base for V and 2 bases for J; bases not matched to a gene: 13. Per the germline V gene, CDR1 is SGHAT and CDR2 is FQDESV (reference sequence). This CDR3 spans 20 amino acids. The CDR3 DNA reads TGTGCCAGCAGCTTAGGACTAGCGGGAGGAAGAAGCGGGTATCAAGAGACCCAGTACTTC. Residues: CASSLGLAGGRSGYQETQYF.

This rearrangement joins TRBV5-1 to TRBJ2-5; D gene unclear. Trimming pared 0 bases from V and 10 bases from J, leaving 16 bases between. CDR3 size: 14 residues. CDR1 SGHRS and CDR2 YFSETQ come from the germline V gene. The CDR3 sequence: CASSLEVFGFLQYF. CDR3 nucleotides: TGCGCCAGCAGCTTGGAGGTCTTTGGATTTCTCCAGTACTTC.

V is TRBV7-9 and J is TRBJ2-7, with D perhaps TRBD1 or TRBD2 (5 bases each). The CDR3 covers 12 residues. The V gene lost 3 bases and the J gene lost 10 bases, with 13 bases spanning the gap. Per germline, CDR1 SEHNR and CDR2 FQNEAQ (reference sequence). CDR3 amino acids: CASSLDPGDQYV. In DNA, the CDR3 is TGTGCCAGCAGCTTGGACCCCGGGGACCAGTACGTC.

The chain is built from TRBV5-1 and TRBJ2-1, with TRBD2 matching 7 bases. V lost 4 bases and J lost 9; bases outside the gene matches: 7. The germline V gene encodes CDR1 SGHRS and CDR2 YFSETQ. The CDR3 consists of 13 residues. The CDR3 here is CASSPGGVGEQFF. In DNA form, the CDR3 reads TGCGCCAGCAGCCCTGGGGGGGTCGGTGAGCAGTTCTTC.

This clonotype was observed a handful of times. The V gene is TRBV28, the J gene TRBJ2-2; 8 bases line up with TRBD1. This CDR3 contains 16 residues. Germline V gene sequence: CDR1 MDHEN, CDR2 SYDVKM. V gave up 6 bases and J gave up 5 bases; unmatched junction bases: 11. The CDR3, as DNA: TGTGCCAGCAGCCCTCCAGGGGGCTCGTTGACCGGGGAGCTGTTTTTT. The encoded protein is CASSPPGGSLTGELFF.